This entry concerns a single T cell receptor beta chain. The data stem from a study of blood T cell repertoires in COVID-19. Whole-study context: Sites in the United States, Italy and Spain provided acute and convalescent COVID-19 samples. Sample material is recorded as cDNA or gDNA derived from T cells, B-cell-depleted T cells, or PBMCs.

This table comes from immunoSEQ multiplex PCR, and its TCRdb copy is limited to in-frame clones, with some not included. The profile covers under 450,000 clones, with roughly four fifths appearing a single time and around 5.1% taken by the ten largest. In Cohort 3, a recovered donor had either two negative PCRs, clearance, or symptom resolution. V shed 8 bases, J shed 8 bases, and the junction held 9 bases outside the gene matches. There are 15 residues in the CDR3. Germline V CDR1 and CDR2: SGHVS, FQNEAQ. The source is a woman between 50 and 59 years old who had recovered from COVID-19. The sequencing input was PBMCs or T cells enriched from blood (not recorded which). The chain carries TRBV7-8 and TRBJ2-1; 13 nucleotides line up with TRBD2. CDR3 in amino acids: CASGIGLAGAYEQFF. DNA of the CDR3: TGTGCCAGCGGGATTGGACTAGCGGGAGCTTATGAGCAGTTCTTC.